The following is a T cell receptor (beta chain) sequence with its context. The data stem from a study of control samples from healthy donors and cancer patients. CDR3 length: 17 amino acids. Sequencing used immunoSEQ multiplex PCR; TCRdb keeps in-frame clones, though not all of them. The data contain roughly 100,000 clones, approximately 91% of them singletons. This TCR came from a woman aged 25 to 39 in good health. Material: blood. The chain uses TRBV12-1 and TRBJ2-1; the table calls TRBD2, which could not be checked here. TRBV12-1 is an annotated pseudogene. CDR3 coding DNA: TGTGCCAGCAGCTCCTTCACGGGACTAGCGGGAATCAATGAGCAGTTCTTC. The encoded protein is CASSSFTGLAGINEQFF.